The 23 T cell receptor beta chains below come from one sample, sequenced in a study of CD4 T cells in relation to SARS-CoV-2 and coronaviruses. This table comes from immunoSEQ multiplex PCR, and its TCRdb copy is limited to in-frame clones, with some not included. The repertoire holds some 68,000 clones, with more than 85% as singletons. Unexposed donor CD4+ T cells date from 2011-2018, before the COVID-19 pandemic. Sequencing input: naive CD4+ T cells from PBMCs. The subset: naive CD4+ T cells isolated by negative enrichment. Every receptor here comes from a human donor in good health.

The chain has TRBV19 and TRBJ2-7; D might be TRBD1 or TRBD2, each matching 7 bases. Trimming took off 4 bases at V and 3 bases at J, with 13 bases between the two ends. Germline lookup yields CDR1 LNHDA and CDR2 SQIVND (reference sequence). The CDR3 loop spans 14 amino acids. The CDR3, as DNA: TGTGCCAGTAGTACGTCAGGGGGGGTCTACGAGCAGTACTTC. It encodes CASSTSGGVYEQYF.

The chain is built from TRBV21-1 and TRBJ1-5; the D call of TRBD1 is as the table states it, not checked on the DNA. TRBV21-1 is assigned pseudogene status. The CDR3 consists of 20 residues. The CDR3 loop is CASSKEFRDRGLRSNQPQHF. CDR3 coding DNA: TGTGCCAGCAGCAAAGAATTCCGGGACAGGGGGCTAAGGAGCAATCAGCCCCAGCATTTT.

This rearrangement joins TRBV7-8 to TRBJ1-1; TRBD1 might be the D (5 bases). The CDR3 is 13 residues long. CDR1 and CDR2 from the germline V gene are SGHVS and FQNEAQ. V was pared by 3 bases and J by 4 bases, with 9 bases between. The CDR3 sequence is CASSLRGGTEAFF. In DNA, the CDR3 is TGTGCCAGCAGCTTGAGGGGAGGCACTGAAGCTTTCTTT.

V and J are TRBV29-1 and TRBJ2-3; 9 bases are shared with TRBD1. CDR1 and CDR2 from the germline V gene are SQVTM and ANQGSEA. V shed 4 bases and J 5 bases; nucleotides not matched to a gene: 7. The CDR3 is 14 amino acids. The CDR3 sequence is CSVARGQGGDTQYF. The CDR3 bases are TGCAGCGTTGCTAGGGGACAGGGTGGAGATACGCAGTATTTT.

V is TRBV3-1 (or the pseudogene TRBV3-2) and J is TRBJ2-3, with 10 bases identical to TRBD2. CDR1 LGHDT and CDR2 YNNKEL come from the germline V gene (reference sequence). V lost 4 bases and J lost 5; bases outside the gene matches: 6. The CDR3 spans 15 residues. For the CDR3, the DNA is TGTGCCAGCAGCCGGAGCGGGGGGGCGAGAGATACGCAGTATTTT. This sequence encodes CASSRSGGARDTQYF.

V is TRBV5-1 and J is TRBJ2-1, with D unclear. The V gene's germline CDR1 is SGHRS and CDR2 YFSETQ. The CDR3 is 13 residues long. V was pared by 0 bases and J by 10 bases, with 11 bases between. DNA of the CDR3: TGCGCCAGCAGCTTGGCCAGGCCCGGAGAGCAGTTCTTC. Protein: CASSLARPGEQFF.

This clone was observed once. The genes are TRBV5-1 and TRBJ1-2; TRBD1 might be the D (6 bases). V was trimmed by 1 base and J by 0 bases, leaving 13 bases between them. Germline V CDR1 and CDR2: SGHRS, YFSETQ. The CDR3 has 16 amino acids. DNA for the CDR3: TGCGCCAGCAGCTTGACCCTGGACAGATCTAACTATGGCTACACCTTC. Protein product: CASSLTLDRSNYGYTF.

The rearrangement uses TRBV19 and TRBJ1-5; no clear D. V was trimmed by 5 bases and J by 7 bases, leaving 15 bases between them. Germline V gene data show CDR1 as LNHDA and CDR2 as SQIVND (reference sequence). This CDR3 contains 14 residues. The CDR3 bases are TGTGCCAGTAGTCCCAGGTATGGAAGGCAGCCCCAGCATTTT. Encoded protein: CASSPRYGRQPQHF.

The CDR3 region has the DNA TGTGCCAGCTCACCACTAAGACAGGACCGAAGCACAGATACGCAGTATTTT. It yields the protein CASSPLRQDRSTDTQYF. This rearrangement joins TRBV18 to TRBJ2-3; tentatively, D is TRBD1 (6 bases). Germline CDR1 and CDR2: KGHSH and LQKENI. Deletions cut 1 base from V and 0 bases from J, with 14 bases between. The CDR3 length is 17 residues. The full variable domain, in which reference TRBV18 and TRBJ2-3 provide the parts outside the CDR3, is NAGVMQNPRHLVRRRGQEARLRCSPMKGHSHVYWYRQLPEEGLKFMVYLQKENIIDESGMPKERFSAEFPKEGPSILRIQQVVRGDSAAYFCASSPLRQDRSTDTQYFGPGTRLTVL.

The chain carries TRBV7-3 and TRBJ2-1, with 9 bases aligning to TRBD1. Per the germline V gene, CDR1 is SGHTA and CDR2 is FQGTGA. The CDR3 covers 15 residues. Losses at the gene ends were 1 base for V and 4 bases for J; bases not matched to a gene: 2. The CDR3 spells CASSLRDRVYNEQFF. The CDR3 DNA is TGTGCCAGCAGCTTAAGGGACAGGGTATACAATGAGCAGTTCTTC.

The V gene is TRBV10-3, the J gene TRBJ2-7, with 11 bases aligning to TRBD2. Germline trimming cut 10 bases from V and 6 bases from J; bases unmatched to any gene: 14. The CDR3 is made up of 15 amino acids. CDR1 is ENHRY, CDR2 SYGVKD, per germline. CDR3 DNA: TGTGCCAGCCTTAGCGGGAGGGCCGGAGGGCGCGAGCAGTACTTC. Protein: CASLSGRAGGREQYF.

V usage is TRBV18 and J usage is TRBJ2-7, with D maybe TRBD1 (6 bases). This CDR3 contains 16 residues. V lost 3 bases and J 2 bases, leaving 17 bases between the germline ends. Germline V gives CDR1 KGHSH, CDR2 LQKENI. The CDR3 bases are TGTGCCAGCTCACCCGCTCCCGGGACAACCACCTACGAGCAGTACTTC. It translates to CASSPAPGTTTYEQYF.

The J gene is TRBJ2-1, the V gene TRBV28; TRBD2 is a possible D gene (5 bases). Germline V lookup: CDR1 MDHEN, CDR2 SYDVKM. V gave up 6 bases and J gave up 5 bases, with 14 bases separating them. This CDR3 spans 14 amino acids. CDR3 in DNA: TGTGCCAGCAGAAAGGAGGAACGGCACAATGAGCAGTTCTTC. Translating gives CASRKEERHNEQFF.

The chain carries TRBV5-4 and TRBJ1-1; D possibly corresponds to TRBD1 (5 bases). The CDR3 consists of 14 residues. The germline V gene encodes CDR1 SGHNT and CDR2 YYREEE (reference sequence). V lost 4 bases to trimming and J lost 1 base, with 11 bases between them. CDR3 residues: CASSAGGSNTEAFF. In nucleotides, the CDR3 is TGTGCCAGCAGCGCCGGGGGTTCGAACACTGAAGCTTTCTTT.

J is TRBJ1-3 and V is TRBV18; D perhaps matches TRBD1 (6 bases). CDR3 length equals 13 residues. The ends were cut back, 8 bases at V and 9 bases at J, with 17 bases in the middle. Germline V gene lookup returns CDR1 KGHSH and CDR2 LQKENI. The DNA of the CDR3 is TGTGCCAGCGGGATACAGGGAGGCGGCACCATATATTTT. It is translated as CASGIQGGGTIYF. The full variable domain, completed using reference TRBV18 and TRBJ1-3, is NAGVMQNPRHLVRRRGQEARLRCSPMKGHSHVYWYRQLPEEGLKFMVYLQKENIIDESGMPKERFSAEFPKEGPSILRIQQVVRGDSAAYFCASGIQGGGTIYFGEGSWLTVV.

The V gene is TRBV5-5, the J gene TRBJ2-3; D ambiguous. Germline values: CDR1 SGHKS, CDR2 YYEKEE (reference sequence). The CDR3 extends over 15 amino acids. With 2 bases removed from V and 0 bases from J, the gap between germline ends came to 10 bases. The CDR3 here is CASSFSRPSTDTQYF. The CDR3 DNA sequence: TGTGCCAGCAGCTTTTCCCGACCTAGCACAGATACGCAGTATTTT.

The chain uses TRBV28 and TRBJ2-2; 11 nucleotides line up with TRBD1. The CDR3 runs 16 residues. V gave up 7 bases and J gave up 5 bases; unmatched junction bases: 9. CDR1 and CDR2 from the germline V gene are MDHEN and SYDVKM. The CDR3 coding sequence is TGTGCCAGCACTACAGCCGGGACAGGGGGGACCGGGGAGCTGTTTTTT. Translating gives CASTTAGTGGTGELFF.

J is TRBJ2-7 and V is TRBV2; 10 bases are a match to TRBD1. Germline values: CDR1 SNHLY, CDR2 FYNNEI. CDR3 length: 13 residues. V lost 6 bases and J lost 6; bases outside the gene matches: 5. CDR3 loop: CASRGDRGSEQYF. Written as DNA, the CDR3 is TGTGCCAGCAGAGGGGACAGGGGCAGCGAGCAGTACTTC.

This rearrangement joins TRBV5-4 to TRBJ2-1, with 9 bases lining up with TRBD1. J gave up 2 bases and V 2 bases, and 5 bases lay outside the gene matches. CDR3 size: 16 residues. Germline V gives CDR1 SGHNT, CDR2 YYREEE (reference sequence). The CDR3 loop is CASSFNRGHTYNEQFF. The CDR3, as DNA: TGTGCCAGCAGCTTTAACAGGGGGCACACCTACAATGAGCAGTTCTTC.

This rearrangement joins TRBV3-1 (or the pseudogene TRBV3-2) to TRBJ2-5; maybe TRBD2 (6 bases). V was shortened by 3 bases and J by 3 bases, with 17 bases between the two germline ends. The CDR3 totals 16 residues. Per the germline V gene, CDR1 is LGHDT and CDR2 is YNNKEL (reference sequence). CDR3 DNA sequence: TGTGCCAGCAGCCATTGGGGAGGAACGGAAAAAGAGACCCAGTACTTC. Protein sequence: CASSHWGGTEKETQYF.

The chain has TRBV6-4 and TRBJ2-1; D is possibly TRBD1 (6 bases). The CDR3 is 13 residues long. Trimming took off 4 bases at V and 10 bases at J, with 14 bases between the two ends. Germline CDR1 is MRHNA and CDR2 is SNTAGT. CDR3 residues: CASSAEGGSEQFF. For the CDR3, the DNA is TGTGCCAGCAGTGCGGAAGGGGGTTCGGAGCAGTTCTTC.

This chain joins TRBV2 and TRBJ1-1; TRBD1 agrees at 7 bases. This CDR3 has 14 residues. Per germline, CDR1 SNHLY and CDR2 FYNNEI. Unmatched junction bases numbered 7, after V lost 7 bases and J lost 2 bases. The CDR3 reads CASIRGQINTEAFF. In nucleotides, the CDR3 is TGTGCCAGCATTAGGGGACAGATTAACACTGAAGCTTTCTTT.

The chain is built from TRBV7-2 and TRBJ1-2; 7 nucleotides align to TRBD1. V lost 3 bases, J lost 7 bases, and 2 bases stayed unmatched. The CDR3 length is 12 residues. Germline values: CDR1 SGHTA, CDR2 FQGNSA. CDR3 residues: CASSLQGGGYTF. The DNA of the CDR3 is TGTGCCAGCAGCTTGCAGGGGGGTGGCTACACCTTC. Filled out from reference TRBV7-2 and TRBJ1-2, the complete variable domain reads GAGVSQSPSNKVTEKGKDVELRCDPISGHTALYWYRQSLGQGLEFLIYFQGNSAPDKSGLPSDRFSAERTGGSVSTLTIQRTQQEDSAVYLCASSLQGGGYTFGSGTRLTVV.